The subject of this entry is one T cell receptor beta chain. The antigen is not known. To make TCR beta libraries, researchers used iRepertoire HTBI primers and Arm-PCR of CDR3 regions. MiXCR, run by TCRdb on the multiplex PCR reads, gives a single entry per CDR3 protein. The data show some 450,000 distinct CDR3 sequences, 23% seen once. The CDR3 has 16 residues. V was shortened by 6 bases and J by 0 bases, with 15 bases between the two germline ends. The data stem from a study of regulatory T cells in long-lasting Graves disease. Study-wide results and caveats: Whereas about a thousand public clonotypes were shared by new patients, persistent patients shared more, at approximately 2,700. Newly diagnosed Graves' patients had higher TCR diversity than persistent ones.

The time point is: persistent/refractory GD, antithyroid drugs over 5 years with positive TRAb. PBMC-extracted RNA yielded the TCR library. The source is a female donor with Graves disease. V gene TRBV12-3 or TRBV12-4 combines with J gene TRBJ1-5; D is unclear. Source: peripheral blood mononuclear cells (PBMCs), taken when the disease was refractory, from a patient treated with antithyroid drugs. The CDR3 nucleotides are TGTGCCAGCAGCCGCGCCGGGCCATATAGCAATCAGCCCCAGCATTTT. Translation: CASSRAGPYSNQPQHF.